Following are 29 T cell receptor beta chains from one sample sequenced in a study of cytomegalovirus exposure and HLA in healthy donors. Primers included in the PCR were 60 Vbeta and 13 Jbeta primers. Some clones are missing from TCRdb's copy, which holds only in-frame ones; the method was immunoSEQ multiplex PCR. The data contain more than 100,000 clones, roughly 71% of them singletons. The specimen sequenced was PBMCs. These receptors all come from a woman aged 50 to 60 in good health and CMV-seropositive.

This chain links TRBV5-1 with TRBJ2-2; the D gene is possibly TRBD2 (6 bases). Trimming stripped 6 bases from V and 1 base from J, with 10 bases between. The CDR3 totals 14 residues. Germline loops: CDR1 SGHRS, CDR2 YFSETQ. The CDR3 protein is CASTGTQNTGELFF. Here the CDR3 DNA reads TGCGCCAGCACCGGGACTCAGAACACCGGGGAGCTGTTTTTT.

This chain uses TRBV7-9 with TRBJ1-2, with TRBD1 identical over 8 bases. V lost 4 bases to trimming and J lost 8 bases; unmatched junction nucleotides: 9. The germline gives CDR1 SEHNR, CDR2 FQNEAQ (reference sequence). The CDR3 extends over 14 amino acids. The CDR3 DNA reads TGTGCCAGCAGCTCTCTCCAGGGGGCTGGGGGCTACACCTTC. This encodes CASSSLQGAGGYTF.

This clone was found once. V usage is TRBV7-9 and J usage is TRBJ2-5; D might be TRBD1 (6 bases). Between the trimmed V and J ends, which lost 5 bases and 2 bases, there was a span of 12 bases. This CDR3 is built from 14 residues. Germline values: CDR1 SEHNR, CDR2 FQNEAQ (reference sequence). DNA for the CDR3: TGTGCCAGCAGCGGACAGACCCAACAAGAGACCCAGTACTTC. Translating it yields CASSGQTQQETQYF.

The V and J genes are TRBV6-1 and TRBJ1-1; D ambiguous. V was clipped by 2 bases and J by 5 bases, with 12 bases between them. Germline CDR1 MNHNS, CDR2 SASEGT. The CDR3 has 14 residues. In DNA form, the CDR3 reads TGTGCCAGCAGTGAAATCTCTTGGAGGACTGAAGCTTTCTTT. It is translated as CASSEISWRTEAFF.

In DNA, the CDR3 is TGCGCCAGCAGCCAAGATGCGGCAGCGAACTATGGCTACACCTTC. Translated: CASSQDAAANYGYTF. The V gene is TRBV4-3, the J gene TRBJ1-2; no clear D gene. The CDR3 has 15 amino acids. Per germline, CDR1 LGHNA and CDR2 YSLEER. The V end was cut by 0 bases, the J end by 2 bases, with 10 bases between.

J is TRBJ1-1 and V is TRBV6-5; perhaps TRBD1 as D (6 bases). Deletions cut 6 bases from V and 10 bases from J, with 15 bases between. This CDR3 spans 12 amino acids. The germline V gene has CDR1 MNHEY and CDR2 SVGAGI. This chain's CDR3 is CASSLGGRAAFF. In DNA, the CDR3 is TGTGCCAGCAGCCTAGGGGGACGGGCAGCTTTCTTT.

The chain joins TRBV4-2 to TRBJ2-3; D unclear. V lost 0 bases, J lost 6 bases, and 13 bases lay in between. In germline, CDR1 is LGHNA, CDR2 YNFKEQ. The CDR3 is made up of 15 amino acids. Here the CDR3 DNA reads TGTGCCAGCAGCCAAGATCCTAGGAAGGAGGATACGCAGTATTTT. This codes for CASSQDPRKEDTQYF.

As for this clone: Since no conserved phenylalanine or tryptophan closes the CDR3, a read error is the likely cause. This sequence joins TRBV6-6 and TRBJ1-1; D possibly corresponds to TRBD1 (5 bases). V was cut by 2 bases and J by 5 bases, with 18 bases left in between. The germline CDR1 and CDR2 sequences are MNHNY and SVGAGI (reference sequence). CDR3 size: 16 residues. The CDR3 DNA is TGTGCCAGCAGTTACGCCCCGGGCCCTCGGGGGACTGAAGCTTTCCTT. Residues: CASSYAPGPRGTEAFL.

This clone has only a few counts. This chain joins TRBV4-3 and TRBJ1-4; TRBD1 matches 9 bases. Trimming cost V 1 base and J 8 bases; bases outside gene matches: 5. The germline V gene encodes CDR1 LGHNA and CDR2 YSLEER. The CDR3 totals 15 residues. CDR3 residues: CASSQAGQGQEKLFF. CDR3 nucleotides: TGCGCCAGCAGCCAAGCGGGACAGGGTCAGGAAAAACTGTTTTTT.

This sequence joins TRBV27 and TRBJ2-2; D gene unclear. The V end was cut by 8 bases, the J end by 4 bases, with 14 bases between. The germline V gene has CDR1 MNHEY and CDR2 SMNVEV (reference sequence). The CDR3 contains 14 residues. CDR3 residues: CASAGAPFTGELFF. CDR3 nucleotides: TGTGCCAGCGCAGGCGCGCCATTCACCGGGGAGCTGTTTTTT.

This clone was counted between two and nine times. V gene TRBV5-1 combines with J gene TRBJ2-7, with D maybe TRBD2 (5 bases). Germline loops: CDR1 SGHRS, CDR2 YFSETQ. The CDR3 is made up of 14 amino acids. Between the trimmed V and J ends, which lost 2 bases and 0 bases, there was a span of 9 bases. In nucleotides, the CDR3 is TGCGCCAGCAGCTTATCGGGAAGCTCCTACGAGCAGTACTTC. Protein: CASSLSGSSYEQYF.

Comments on this clone: This CDR3 is missing its conserved last phenylalanine or tryptophan, likely due to a read error. V usage is TRBV7-9 and J usage is TRBJ2-2, with 10 bases aligning to TRBD1. V trimming: 5 bases; J trimming: 5 bases; junction bases outside the gene matches: 14. Germline lookup yields CDR1 SEHNR and CDR2 FQNEAQ (reference sequence). This CDR3 contains 18 residues. As DNA, the CDR3 is TGTGCCAGCAGCGGCCGTCCCCGGACAGGGGGAAGGACCGGGGAGCTGTTTTGT. Residues: CASSGRPRTGGRTGELFC.

The chain uses TRBV7-6 and TRBJ2-1; 8 nucleotides line up with TRBD2. Losses at the gene ends were 5 bases for V and 5 bases for J; bases not matched to a gene: 5. CDR1 SGHVS and CDR2 FNYEAQ come from the germline V gene. The CDR3 sequence is 14 residues long. This chain's CDR3 is CASSTRRGDNEQFF. The CDR3 nucleotides read TGTGCCAGCAGCACCCGGCGGGGGGACAATGAGCAGTTCTTC.

The chain has TRBV5-1 and TRBJ2-3; D is perhaps TRBD2 (5 bases). The CDR3 spans 15 residues. V was shortened by 0 bases and J by 2 bases, with 10 bases between the two germline ends. CDR1 and CDR2 (germline): SGHRS, YFSETQ. The CDR3 coding sequence is TGCGCCAGCAGCTTGGAAGGACTCACCACAGATACGCAGTATTTT. Its protein product is CASSLEGLTTDTQYF.

The rearrangement uses TRBV5-1 and TRBJ1-4, with TRBD1 matching 8 bases. CDR1 is SGHRS and CDR2 is YFSETQ in the germline V gene. The CDR3 length is 13 residues. V was clipped by 7 bases and J by 4 bases; unmatched bases: 3. This CDR3 is CASRQGFNEKLFF. CDR3 sequence (DNA): TGCGCCAGCCGACAGGGGTTTAATGAAAAACTGTTTTTT.

The rearrangement links TRBV6-1 to TRBJ2-3; 7 nucleotides align to TRBD2. The CDR3 is 15 amino acids. The germline gives CDR1 MNHNS, CDR2 SASEGT. V lost 7 bases to trimming and J lost 6 bases; unmatched junction nucleotides: 13. The CDR3 loop is CASNPRLAPGDTQYF. In DNA form, the CDR3 reads TGTGCCAGCAACCCCCGACTAGCTCCCGGGGATACGCAGTATTTT.

Concerning this clone itself: The sample carries other DNA sequences with the same CDR3. The V and J genes are TRBV10-3 and TRBJ1-4; 10 positions agree with TRBD1. CDR1 is ENHRY and CDR2 is SYGVKD in the germline V gene. After removal of 6 bases from V and 8 bases from J, the junction contained 6 bases not matched to a gene. The CDR3 runs 14 residues. Written as DNA, the CDR3 is TGTGCCATCAGCAGACAGGGGGCAGAGGAAAAACTGTTTTTT. Amino acid sequence: CAISRQGAEEKLFF.

This clone occurred a few times. J is TRBJ2-7 and V is TRBV15, with 7 bases lining up with TRBD2. From germline, CDR1 is LNHNV and CDR2 YYDKDF (reference sequence). CDR3 length: 14 residues. Trimming at V came to 4 bases and at J to 2 bases, leaving 5 bases not matched to a gene. CDR3 amino acids: CATSTGGPPYEQYF. The DNA for the CDR3 is TGTGCCACCAGCACGGGGGGTCCCCCCTACGAGCAGTACTTC.

This clone was seen a handful of times. This rearrangement joins TRBV11-2 to TRBJ2-3; D is perhaps TRBD2 (5 bases). V was pared by 1 base and J by 6 bases, with 8 bases between. The germline V gene encodes CDR1 SGHAT and CDR2 FQNNGV. The CDR3 covers 13 residues. DNA for the CDR3: TGTGCCAGCAGCTTAGGTAGAGGGGATACGCAGTATTTT. It encodes CASSLGRGDTQYF.

The CDR3 region is CASSRPFTGAGANVLTF. The DNA of the CDR3 is TGTGCCAGCAGCCGTCCCTTCACAGGGGCTGGGGCCAACGTCCTGACTTTC. The rearrangement joins TRBV5-6 to TRBJ2-6, with 7 bases matching TRBD1. With 4 bases clipped from V and 2 bases from J, the junction kept 9 bases outside the gene matches. The germline gives CDR1 SGHDT, CDR2 YYEEEE. There are 17 residues in the CDR3.

This chain uses TRBV6-5 with TRBJ2-1; unclear D gene. Germline V gene lookup returns CDR1 MNHEY and CDR2 SVGAGI. The CDR3 extends over 15 amino acids. V shed 6 bases and J shed 0 bases, with 12 bases lying between them. The DNA of the CDR3 is TGTGCCAGCAGAACGGGTGGAAGCTCCTACAATGAGCAGTTCTTC. It translates to CASRTGGSSYNEQFF.

The chain is built from TRBV18 and TRBJ2-5; D is ambiguous. Germline values: CDR1 KGHSH, CDR2 LQKENI. There are 13 residues in the CDR3. V was trimmed by 6 bases and J by 5 bases, leaving 13 bases between them. The CDR3 nucleotides are TGTGCCAGCTCCCCCGGAAGCGACGAGACCCAGTACTTC. It translates to CASSPGSDETQYF.

This chain connects TRBV5-1 to TRBJ2-7; 8 positions match TRBD2. The germline gives CDR1 SGHRS, CDR2 YFSETQ. The CDR3 covers 14 residues. The junction had 6 bases not matched to a gene; V was cut back by 1 base and J by 6 bases. The CDR3 reads CASSLFEGLGEQYF. CDR3 in DNA: TGCGCCAGCAGCTTGTTTGAGGGACTAGGCGAGCAGTACTTC.

This clone was observed a few times. The chain is built from TRBV2 and TRBJ2-7; possible D gene TRBD2, 5 bases. The CDR3 is 14 residues long. V was clipped by 4 bases and J by 2 bases, with 12 bases between them. From germline, CDR1 is SNHLY and CDR2 FYNNEI. The CDR3: CASSGRSGTYEQYF. The CDR3 nucleotides are TGTGCCAGCAGTGGGAGAAGCGGAACCTACGAGCAGTACTTC. Supplemented by reference TRBV2 and TRBJ2-7, the full variable domain reads EPEVTQTPSHQVTQMGQEVILRCVPISNHLYFYWYRQILGQKVEFLVSFYNNEISEKSEIFDDQFSVERPDGSNFTLKIRSTKLEDSAMYFCASSGRSGTYEQYFGPGTRLTVT.

In this sample, this clone turned up a few times. The CDR3 spells CASRTGGTDTQYF. The CDR3 DNA reads as TGTGCCAGCCGGACAGGGGGCACAGATACGCAGTATTTT. This chain connects TRBV27 to TRBJ2-3; 9 bases align to TRBD1. This CDR3 region has 13 residues. The trim removed 8 bases at V and 1 base at J, leaving 1 base unmatched. Germline assignment: CDR1 MNHEY and CDR2 SMNVEV (reference sequence).

V usage is TRBV7-2 and J usage is TRBJ1-3; D remains unclear. CDR3 length: 14 amino acids. The germline V gene has CDR1 SGHTA and CDR2 FQGNSA. Trimming removed 4 bases from V and 2 bases from J, with 9 bases in between. The CDR3 sequence is CASSSPRAGNTIYF. In nucleotides, the CDR3 is TGTGCCAGCAGCTCTCCCCGGGCTGGAAACACCATATATTTT.

The chain couples TRBV6-1 to TRBJ2-1, with a tentative D call TRBD2 (6 bases). Trimming cost V 4 bases and J 8 bases, with 18 bases left between them. Germline-derived CDR1 and CDR2 are MNHNS and SASEGT. This CDR3 contains 15 residues. CDR3 in DNA: TGTGCCAGCAGTGGGGGCGGGACCCCCTTACATGAGCAGTTCTTC. It is translated as CASSGGGTPLHEQFF.

CDR3: CASSEGAGGYEQYF. CDR3 DNA sequence: TGTGCCAGCAGTGAAGGGGCAGGGGGATACGAGCAGTACTTC. The genes are TRBV6-1 and TRBJ2-7; 7 positions agree with TRBD1. With V trimmed by 1 base and J by 4 bases, 4 bases remained unmatched. This CDR3 is built from 14 residues. Germline assignment: CDR1 MNHNS and CDR2 SASEGT.

This clone appeared once. The chain recombines TRBV6-1 with TRBJ1-6; no firm D call. Germline V CDR1 and CDR2: MNHNS, SASEGT. The CDR3 is 15 residues long. V lost 0 bases, J lost 10 bases, and 13 bases lay in between. CDR3 nucleotide sequence: TGTGCCAGCAGTGAAGCTGGCGGGGTTTGGTCACCCCTCCACTTT. It encodes CASSEAGGVWSPLHF.